This T cell receptor beta chain was found in a study of high-grade serous ovarian cancer treatment subgroups. The tumor samples were collected prior to definitive surgery or chemotherapy. V was pared by 2 bases and J by 13 bases, with 15 bases of the junction left unmatched. The CDR3 has 16 amino acids. Germline CDR1 is SGHTA and CDR2 is FQGTGA. Measured with immunoSEQ multiplex PCR; TCRdb has only the in-frame clones, and not every one. Of approximately 9,400 clones listed, more than 65% were seen once; the top ten hold over 4%. Specimen: tumor tissue. The source is a human donor with high-grade serous ovarian cancer. The chain has TRBV7-3 and TRBJ2-5; the match to TRBD2 covers 11 bases. CDR3 protein: CASSLEGSGRASQTYF. The DNA for the CDR3 is TGTGCCAGCAGCTTAGAGGGTAGCGGGAGGGCCTCTCAGACGTACTTC.